This TCR beta chain was captured by sequencing in a study of control samples from healthy donors and cancer patients. The germline gives CDR1 MGHRA, CDR2 YSYEKL. The CDR3 is 14 amino acids. Trimming left V 4 bases short and J 2 bases short, with 8 bases between. Method: immunoSEQ multiplex PCR; TCRdb's copy keeps in-frame clones and lacks some. The table has about 82,000 clones, over 90% seen once. The sample comprised blood. The chain carries TRBV4-1 and TRBJ1-4, with D hard to call. The source is a young woman in good health. CDR3: CASSPHGTNEKLFF. The CDR3 bases are TGCGCCAGCAGCCCCCATGGGACTAATGAAAAACTGTTTTTT.